This section outlines one T cell receptor beta chain sequence together with its context. Germline V lookup: CDR1 SGHVS, CDR2 FNYEAQ. The CDR3 sequence is 15 residues long. V trimming: 3 bases; J trimming: 9 bases; junction bases outside the gene matches: 8. In the source study's methods: For nucleated cells, counts were estimated from reference gene primer amplification. Assay: immunoSEQ multiplex PCR; the TCRdb copy retains only in-frame clones and omits some. The V and J calls and clone size are taken from that table; D and trimming were inferred from the DNA. The table records under 40,000 clones, about nine tenths of them present only once. The sample originates from a study of blood T cell repertoires in COVID-19. Across the study: Both acute and convalescent COVID-19 samples were obtained from the United States, Italy and Spain. The cDNA or gDNA used as material had been derived from T cells, B-cell-depleted T cells, or PBMCs.

The source is a man between 60 and 75 years old with active COVID-19. Material for sequencing was peripheral blood. V gene TRBV7-6 combines with J gene TRBJ2-1; 10 bases agree with TRBD1. This CDR3 is CASSLAGTGESEQFF. In DNA, the CDR3 is TGTGCCAGCAGCTTGGCCGGGACAGGGGAAAGTGAGCAGTTCTTC.